The present T cell receptor (beta chain) was sequenced within a study of T cell responses to AZD1222 COVID-19 vaccine. Study-level background: Pooled together were second doses at about 4 or about 12 weeks. Study-wide points: Receipt of two AZD1222 doses was followed by a rise in Spike-specific TCR breadth and depth.

This CDR3 has 15 residues. Between the trimmed V and J ends, which lost 3 bases and 6 bases, there was a span of 14 bases. Germline loops: CDR1 LGHNA, CDR2 YSLEER. TCRdb keeps only in-frame clones here, not all; method: immunoSEQ multiplex PCR. The data hold 120,000 or so clones, with approximately 88% observed a single time. For this clone: Its matching antigen is unknown.

The genes are TRBV4-3 and TRBJ2-2; D might be TRBD1 (5 bases). The sequencing used peripheral blood, collected on day 0 of AZD1222 vaccination. This clonotype originated in an adult in good health. CDR3 coding DNA: TGCGCCAGCAGCCAGTGGCAGGGTGGGGCCGGGGAGCTGTTTTTT. Translated, it gives CASSQWQGGAGELFF.